The T cell receptor beta chain under discussion was sequenced for a study of CD8+ T cells in alopecia areata. About the research overall: Treatment of the treated patients consisted of oral tofacitinib, 5 to 10 mg twice daily.

Following extraction, RNA underwent reverse transcription to cDNA, which served as the sequencing template. TCRdb keeps only in-frame clones here, not all; method: immunoSEQ multiplex PCR. The sample carries 200,000 to 250,000 clones, around two fifths recorded once. As to treatment: oral pan-JAK inhibitor, 5-10 mg twice daily. Collected material from alopecia areata patients comprised lesional scalp punch biopsies and peripheral blood. The CDR3 spans 13 residues. Germline CDR1 is SNHLY and CDR2 is FYNNEI. V dropped 8 bases and J dropped 6 bases, with 16 bases sitting between them. The chain recombines TRBV2 with TRBJ1-1; D is ambiguous. Sequenced material: CD4+ T cells sorted from blood, taken at roughly week 36, from a patient treated with tofacitinib. This TCR was recovered from a human donor with alopecia areata. CDR3 loop: CASRRREVPEAFF. As DNA, the CDR3 is TGTGCCAGCCGCCGAAGAGAGGTTCCTGAAGCTTTCTTT.